The 29 T cell receptor beta chains below all came from one sample that was sequenced in a study of shared clonotypes between healthy human individuals. Terminally differentiated effector memory CD45RA+ cells were excluded from the naive CD8 cells, which were CD45RO-negative and positively selected for CCR7. Using immunoSEQ multiplex PCR, the repertoire was profiled, and TCRdb retains in-frame clones only, with some absent. The data contain approximately 840,000 clones, about 97% of them seen just once; the ten biggest clones take up less than 0.25%. The source material was naive CD8+ T cells sorted from blood. Receptor source: a man aged 25 to 40 in good health.

The rearrangement joins TRBV19 to TRBJ1-1; D may be TRBD1 (5 bases). In germline, CDR1 is LNHDA, CDR2 SQIVND (reference sequence). V shed 5 bases and J shed 0 bases, with 10 bases lying between them. The CDR3 totals 14 residues. The CDR3 is CASSQGHLNTEAFF. The CDR3 region has the DNA TGTGCCAGTAGTCAAGGACATTTGAACACTGAAGCTTTCTTT.

The chain employs TRBV29-1 and TRBJ2-5; 8 bases line up with TRBD2. The CDR3 consists of 14 residues. J gave up 5 bases and V 6 bases, and 11 bases lay outside the gene matches. CDR1 and CDR2 (germline): SQVTM, ANQGSEA. Here the CDR3 reads CSVGNSGIRETQYF. The CDR3 DNA is TGCAGCGTGGGGAATAGCGGGATACGGGAGACCCAGTACTTC.

This chain joins TRBV27 and TRBJ2-7; possibly TRBD1 for D (6 bases). CDR1 is MNHEY, CDR2 SMNVEV, per germline (reference sequence). The CDR3 length is 14 residues. Trimming cost V 6 bases and J 7 bases, with 19 bases left between them. The CDR3 DNA sequence: TGTGCCAGCAGCTCCGGACAGTTTCTCTCTGAGCAGTACTTC. The encoded protein is CASSSGQFLSEQYF.

J is TRBJ2-1 and V is TRBV19; D is undetermined. Germline values: CDR1 LNHDA, CDR2 SQIVND (reference sequence). The CDR3 runs 14 residues. Trimming took 6 bases from V and 5 from J, leaving 14 bases between them. The chain's CDR3 is CASSVLGSNNEQFF. The CDR3 DNA is TGTGCCAGTAGCGTCTTGGGCTCAAACAATGAGCAGTTCTTC.

Written as DNA, the CDR3 is TGTGCCAGCAGGCAGGGCTATGGCTACACCTTC. Its translation: CASRQGYGYTF. The chain employs TRBV7-9 and TRBJ1-2; D possibly corresponds to TRBD1 (5 bases). The CDR3 spans 11 residues. The V gene lost 6 bases and the J gene lost 4 bases, with 6 bases spanning the gap. CDR1 is SEHNR, CDR2 FQNEAQ, per germline (reference sequence).

This CDR3 is CASSLRTSGMRAYEQYF. The CDR3, as DNA: TGTGCCAGCAGCTTGCGCACTAGCGGGATGAGGGCCTACGAGCAGTACTTC. The V call is TRBV7-9, the J call TRBJ2-7, with 10 bases lining up with TRBD2. V shed 3 bases and J 2 bases; nucleotides not matched to a gene: 10. The length of the CDR3 is 17 residues. Germline values: CDR1 SEHNR, CDR2 FQNEAQ (reference sequence).

This chain links TRBV16 with TRBJ1-5, with TRBD1 matching 10 bases. CDR3 size: 14 residues. From germline, CDR1 is KGHSY and CDR2 FQNENV. V trimming: 4 bases; J trimming: 6 bases; junction bases outside the gene matches: 3. The CDR3 sequence is CASSPRDRGQPQHF. The CDR3 DNA reads as TGTGCCAGCAGCCCCCGGGACAGGGGTCAGCCCCAGCATTTT.

This sequence joins TRBV21-1 and TRBJ2-1. TRBV21-1 has pseudogene status. The CDR3 length is 11 residues. CDR3 sequence reads: CARSTNNEQFF. The CDR3 region has the DNA TGTGCCAGATCGACCAACAATGAGCAGTTCTTC.

The chain is built from TRBV7-9 and TRBJ2-7, with D possibly being TRBD1 (7 bases). The V end lost 5 bases, the J end lost 6 bases, and 17 bases lay between the germline ends. Germline V gene lookup returns CDR1 SEHNR and CDR2 FQNEAQ (reference sequence). CDR3 length: 14 residues. CDR3 region: CASSPWTGGGEQYF. Written as DNA, the CDR3 is TGTGCCAGCAGCCCCTGGACAGGAGGGGGCGAGCAGTACTTC.

The gene calls are TRBV5-1 and TRBJ2-1; TRBD2 matches at 11 bases. The CDR3 is 15 amino acids. Germline assignment: CDR1 SGHRS and CDR2 YFSETQ. V trimming: 3 bases; J trimming: 5 bases; junction bases outside the gene matches: 4. CDR3 region: CASSSTSGINNEQFF. For the CDR3, the DNA is TGCGCCAGCAGCTCGACTAGCGGGATAAACAATGAGCAGTTCTTC.

This sequence joins TRBV11-2 and TRBJ2-2; D is unresolved. Germline CDR1 SGHAT, CDR2 FQNNGV. CDR3 size: 11 residues. The V gene lost 7 bases and the J gene lost 12 bases, with 12 bases spanning the gap. The CDR3 DNA sequence: TGTGCCAGCACCACTCCTAGTAAGCTGTTTTTT. This encodes CASTTPSKLFF.

The rearrangement joins TRBV7-6 to TRBJ2-1; TRBD2 agrees at 8 bases. V lost 3 bases to trimming and J lost 3 bases; unmatched junction nucleotides: 4. Germline V lookup: CDR1 SGHVS, CDR2 FNYEAQ. The CDR3 length is 15 residues. The CDR3, as DNA: TGTGCCAGCAGCTTTCGTCGGGAGGGCTACAATGAGCAGTTCTTC. Protein sequence: CASSFRREGYNEQFF.

The chain uses TRBV5-1 and TRBJ2-3, with 11 bases that match TRBD2. The CDR3 consists of 21 residues. With V trimmed by 0 bases and J by 2 bases, 17 bases remained unmatched. The germline V gene has CDR1 SGHRS and CDR2 YFSETQ. As DNA, the CDR3 is TGCGCCAGCAGCTTGGCCCTTGGCCGATTGGGACTAGCGGAGACCACAGATACGCAGTATTTT. This translates into CASSLALGRLGLAETTDTQYF.

This clone was found once. The chain joins TRBV2 to TRBJ2-7; a weak D match, TRBD1 (6 bases). CDR1 and CDR2 from the germline V gene are SNHLY and FYNNEI. V shed 10 bases and J shed 1 base, with 14 bases lying between them. CDR3 size: 13 residues. The DNA for the CDR3 is TGTGCCACCTGGGGCAGGGGATCCTACGAGCAGTACTTC. Translated, it gives CATWGRGSYEQYF.

Only one count was recorded for this clone. The V gene is TRBV10-1, the J gene TRBJ2-1, with 11 bases fitting TRBD2. This CDR3 is 16 amino acids long. Germline V CDR1 and CDR2: WNHNN, SYGVQD (reference sequence). The ends lost 0 bases at V and 10 bases at J; junction bases unmatched: 8. The CDR3 sequence is CASSESFTSGSVEQFF. The CDR3 nucleotides are TGCGCCAGCAGTGAGTCGTTTACTAGCGGGAGTGTAGAGCAGTTCTTC.

The J gene is TRBJ2-7, the V gene TRBV5-6; a weak D match, TRBD1 (5 bases). Germline V gives CDR1 SGHDT, CDR2 YYEEEE. The CDR3 has 17 amino acids. V was pared by 0 bases and J by 3 bases, with 19 bases between. The CDR3 nucleotides read TGTGCCAGCAGCTTGGGAACAGGAGCTAGGCCCCTCTACGAGCAGTACTTC. This gives the protein CASSLGTGARPLYEQYF.

This rearrangement joins TRBV5-4 to TRBJ2-7; 7 bases line up with TRBD2. The CDR3 loop spans 14 amino acids. The ends lost 4 bases at V and 4 bases at J; junction bases unmatched: 8. From germline, CDR1 is SGHNT and CDR2 YYREEE (reference sequence). CDR3 coding DNA: TGTGCCAGCAGCCCCTACGCGGGAGAGTACGAGCAGTACTTC. Residues: CASSPYAGEYEQYF.

The chain joins TRBV7-9 to TRBJ2-7; no reliable D call. The CDR3 contains 14 residues. V shed 2 bases and J shed 2 bases, with 10 bases lying between them. CDR1 is SEHNR, CDR2 FQNEAQ, per germline (reference sequence). CDR3 region: CASSLPGSPYEQYF. The CDR3 DNA reads TGTGCCAGCAGCTTACCTGGAAGTCCCTACGAGCAGTACTTC.

The table lists this clone with a count of one. The rearrangement links TRBV29-1 to TRBJ2-7, with TRBD1 as a possible D gene (6 bases). Trimming left V 5 bases short and J 4 bases short, with 9 bases between. Germline CDR1 is SQVTM and CDR2 is ANQGSEA. The CDR3 sequence is 11 residues long. Here the CDR3 reads CSVLTGYEQYF. As DNA, the CDR3 is TGCAGCGTTCTTACAGGGTACGAGCAGTACTTC.

V and J are TRBV5-1 and TRBJ2-7; the match to TRBD2 covers 10 bases. Germline V gives CDR1 SGHRS, CDR2 YFSETQ. This CDR3 spans 14 amino acids. J gave up 6 bases and V 4 bases, and 7 bases lay outside the gene matches. DNA for the CDR3: TGCGCCAGCAGCACCTCTAGCGGGAGCCTCGAGCAGTACTTC. Its translation is CASSTSSGSLEQYF.

The chain couples TRBV10-1 to TRBJ1-5; no firm D call. Germline V gene sequence: CDR1 WNHNN, CDR2 SYGVQD (reference sequence). This CDR3 region has 13 residues. Deletions cut 1 base from V and 1 base from J, with 2 bases between. The CDR3 nucleotides are TGCGCCAGCAGTGAGTGGAGCAATCAGCCCCAGCATTTT. Residues: CASSEWSNQPQHF.

With regard to this clone: Distinct nucleotide sequences in the sample also encode this CDR3. V gene TRBV4-3 combines with J gene TRBJ2-7; TRBD2 agrees at 8 bases. The junction had 10 bases not matched to a gene; V was cut back by 5 bases and J by 4 bases. This CDR3 is built from 15 residues. CDR1 and CDR2 from the germline V gene are LGHNA and YSLEER. The CDR3 coding sequence is TGCGCCAGCAGCTGGGGGCGGGGGGCTAATTACGAGCAGTACTTC. Translating gives CASSWGRGANYEQYF.

The chain combines TRBV13 with TRBJ2-7, with a weak D call TRBD1 (6 bases). CDR3 length: 17 residues. V lost 0 bases and J lost 2, with 17 bases in between. Germline loops: CDR1 PRHDT, CDR2 FYEKMQ (reference sequence). The DNA of the CDR3 is TGTGCCAGCAGCTTAGGGGTACCGCGGACAGATACCTACGAGCAGTACTTC. Residues: CASSLGVPRTDTYEQYF.

This clone was detected only once. V is TRBV28 and J is TRBJ1-2; no clear D. From germline, CDR1 is MDHEN and CDR2 SYDVKM. Trimming removed 11 bases from V and 3 bases from J, with 16 bases in between. The CDR3 totals 13 residues. The CDR3 sequence is CAVLPRTDYGYTF. The CDR3, as DNA: TGTGCCGTGTTACCTCGGACGGACTATGGCTACACCTTC.

The chain couples TRBV27 to TRBJ1-4; no clear D gene. The V gene's germline CDR1 is MNHEY and CDR2 SMNVEV (reference sequence). The length of the CDR3 is 12 residues. The ends were cut back, 7 bases at V and 7 bases at J, with 10 bases in the middle. The CDR3: CASKRPGEKLFF. The DNA for the CDR3 is TGTGCCAGCAAAAGGCCGGGTGAAAAACTGTTTTTT.

The J gene is TRBJ2-7, the V gene TRBV30, with D perhaps TRBD1 (5 bases). With 1 base removed from V and 4 bases from J, the gap between germline ends came to 8 bases. From germline, CDR1 is GTSNPN and CDR2 SVGIG (reference sequence). The CDR3 length is 12 residues. CDR3 bases: TGTGCCTGGAGTGAAGGGGTATACGAGCAGTACTTC. It codes for CAWSEGVYEQYF.

The CDR3 protein is CSATTQNTGELFF. The CDR3 DNA reads TGCAGCGCCACGACTCAAAACACCGGGGAGCTGTTTTTT. The chain combines TRBV29-1 with TRBJ2-2, with no clear D. The CDR3 extends over 13 amino acids. Trimming took 7 bases from V and 2 from J, leaving 11 bases between them. Looked up from germline, CDR1 is SQVTM and CDR2 is ANQGSEA.

The chain couples TRBV18 to TRBJ2-2; no firm D call. V was pared by 3 bases and J by 0 bases, with 17 bases between. CDR1 is KGHSH and CDR2 is LQKENI in the germline V gene. This CDR3 has 18 amino acids. The CDR3 DNA reads TGTGCCAGCTCACCCAGGTCTTGGAACCGAGCGAACACCGGGGAGCTGTTTTTT. Translated, it gives CASSPRSWNRANTGELFF. The entire variable domain, with the rest obtained from reference TRBV18 and TRBJ2-2, is as follows: NAGVMQNPRHLVRRRGQEARLRCSPMKGHSHVYWYRQLPEEGLKFMVYLQKENIIDESGMPKERFSAEFPKEGPSILRIQQVVRGDSAAYFCASSPRSWNRANTGELFFGEGSRLTVL.

The rearrangement links TRBV29-1 to TRBJ2-7; D call uncertain. CDR1 SQVTM and CDR2 ANQGSEA come from the germline V gene. The CDR3 spans 13 residues. V lost 4 bases and J 1 base, leaving 11 bases between the germline ends. CDR3 region: CSVAAKSSYEQYF. Written as DNA, the CDR3 is TGCAGCGTTGCAGCCAAGAGTTCCTACGAGCAGTACTTC.